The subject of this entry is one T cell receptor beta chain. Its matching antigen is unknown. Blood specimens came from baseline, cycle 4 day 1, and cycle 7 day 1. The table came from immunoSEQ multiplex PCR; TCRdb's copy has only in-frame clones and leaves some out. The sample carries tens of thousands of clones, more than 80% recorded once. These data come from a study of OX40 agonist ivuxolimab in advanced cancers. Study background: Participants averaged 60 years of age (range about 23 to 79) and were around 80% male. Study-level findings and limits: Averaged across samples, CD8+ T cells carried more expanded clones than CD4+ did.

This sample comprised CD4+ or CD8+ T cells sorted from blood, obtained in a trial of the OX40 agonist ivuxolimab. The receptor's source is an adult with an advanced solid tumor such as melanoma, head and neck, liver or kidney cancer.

The CDR3, as DNA: TGTGCCAGCAGGAAAGCCCCTACAGGGGGACATCGCAATCAGCCCCAGCATTTT. This translates into CASRKAPTGGHRNQPQHF. The chain is built from TRBV27 and TRBJ1-5, with 8 bases fitting TRBD1. V lost 6 bases, J lost 2 bases, and 15 bases stayed unmatched. CDR1 and CDR2 from the germline V gene are MNHEY and SMNVEV (reference sequence). CDR3 length equals 18 residues.